Listed below are T cell receptor beta chains from one sample, sequenced in a study of blood T cell repertoires in COVID-19. The method was immunoSEQ multiplex PCR; TCRdb's version includes in-frame clones alone and lacks a portion of them. Here the sample spans approximately 260,000 clones, 83% being singletons. Specimen: peripheral blood. These receptors all stem from a man in his 60s who had recovered from COVID-19. CDR3s include the opening cysteine and the closing phenylalanine or tryptophan. The D gene is left open where the match is weak. The size of a clone is reported for some rows only, either as once, few or many, or as a class for expanded clones.

CDR3,DNA,D,V,J,size
CASSGDNYEQYF,TGTGCCAGCAGTGGGGACAACTACGAGCAGTACTTC,-,TRBV2,TRBJ2-7,-
CASSPEGAVEPQYF,TGTGCCAGCAGCCCCGAGGGGGCGGTAGAGCCCCAGTACTTC,TRBD1,TRBV5-4,TRBJ2-5,-
CASSFDRHTEAFF,TGTGCCAGCAGTTTTGACAGACACACTGAAGCTTTCTTT,-,TRBV12-3/TRBV12-4,TRBJ1-1,-
CASSPRGALGEKLFF,TGTGCCAGCAGCCCCCGGGGGGCGCTCGGGGAAAAACTGTTTTTT,-,TRBV7-9,TRBJ1-4,few
CASGWGHSNEKLFF,TGTGCCTCCGGATGGGGACATTCTAATGAAAAACTGTTTTTT,-,TRBV30,TRBJ1-4,-
CASTPGTGGNYEQYF,TGTGCCAGCACCCCTGGGACAGGGGGCAACTACGAGCAGTACTTC,TRBD1,TRBV5-4,TRBJ2-7,-
CASSLVGNRVYEQYF,TGTGCTAGCAGCTTAGTGGGAAACAGGGTCTACGAGCAGTACTTC,-,TRBV7-7,TRBJ2-7,-
CASSHPRTANYGYTF,TGTGCCAGCAGCCACCCTCGGACAGCTAACTATGGCTACACCTTC,-,TRBV3-1/TRBV3-2,TRBJ1-2,-
CASSQDPDTTLYGYTF,TGTGCCAGCAGCCAAGACCCGGACACGACCCTCTATGGCTACACCTTC,-,TRBV4-2,TRBJ1-2,-
CASSLLWDRANGYTF,TGTGCCAGCAGCTTACTCTGGGACAGGGCCAATGGCTACACCTTC,TRBD1,TRBV7-9,TRBJ1-2,-
CASSELAGGNNEQFF,TGTGCCAGCAGTGAACTAGCGGGGGGGAACAATGAGCAGTTCTTC,TRBD2,TRBV2,TRBJ2-1,-
CASSLWGLHMDEQFF,TGTGCCAGCAGCCTGTGGGGACTACACATGGATGAGCAGTTCTTC,-,TRBV21-1,TRBJ2-1,-
CASSPDRRNTIYF,TGCGCCAGCAGCCCGGACAGGAGAAACACCATATATTTT,TRBD1,TRBV5-1,TRBJ1-3,-
CASSTVVNSNQPQHF,TGTGCCAGCAGTACTGTAGTTAATAGCAATCAGCCCCAGCATTTT,-,TRBV28,TRBJ1-5,-
CASSPEPSGGRDTQYF,TGCGCCAGCAGCCCCGAGCCCAGCGGGGGTAGGGATACGCAGTATTTT,TRBD2,TRBV5-1,TRBJ2-3,-
CATSDPIAGGPNTQYF,TGTGCCACCAGTGATCCCATAGCGGGAGGGCCCAATACGCAGTATTTT,TRBD2,TRBV24-1,TRBJ2-3,-
CAISGLGYQETQYF,TGTGCCATCAGTGGATTGGGCTACCAAGAGACCCAGTACTTC,-,TRBV10-3,TRBJ2-5,few
CASSLYETQYF,TGCGCCAGCAGCCTCTACGAGACCCAGTACTTC,-,TRBV5-1,TRBJ2-5,-
CASTPNYGHSYEQYF,TGTGCCAGCACCCCCAACTATGGACACTCATACGAGCAGTACTTC,-,TRBV5-6,TRBJ2-7,-
CASSPDNTDTQYF,TGCGCCAGCAGCCCGGACAACACAGATACGCAGTATTTT,-,TRBV5-1,TRBJ2-3,-
CASSAVNEQFF,TGTGCCAGCAGCGCGGTCAATGAGCAGTTCTTC,-,TRBV7-8,TRBJ2-1,-
CASSLALAASGANEQFF,TGTGCCAGCAGCTTGGCCCTGGCAGCTAGCGGGGCAAATGAGCAGTTCTTC,TRBD2,TRBV5-4,TRBJ2-1,-
CSVQGQGNTEAFF,TGCAGCGTTCAGGGACAGGGCAACACTGAAGCTTTCTTT,TRBD1,TRBV29-1,TRBJ1-1,-
CASSFPSGGASSYNEQFF,TGTGCCAGCAGCTTCCCTAGCGGGGGAGCGAGCTCCTACAATGAGCAGTTCTTC,TRBD2,TRBV7-9,TRBJ2-1,-
CASSLEGRAYEQYF,TGCGCCAGCAGCTTGGAGGGCAGGGCCTACGAGCAGTACTTC,-,TRBV5-1,TRBJ2-7,few
CASSPLGEASTDTQYF,TGTGCCAGCAGTCCCCTAGGGGAAGCTAGCACAGATACGCAGTATTTT,-,TRBV6-2/TRBV6-3,TRBJ2-3,-
CASSYSPPPVTEAFF,TGTGCCAGCAGTTACTCTCCTCCGCCGGTCACTGAAGCTTTCTTT,-,TRBV6-6,TRBJ1-1,-